This T cell receptor beta chain was identified during a study of blood T cell repertoires in COVID-19. Across the study: Samples of COVID-19 (acute and convalescent) were obtained from the United States, Italy and Spain.

Clones were read by immunoSEQ multiplex PCR, and TCRdb kept only the in-frame ones, dropping some. Of around 76,000 clones listed, about 89% are singletons. The length of the CDR3 is 13 residues. From germline, CDR1 is MDHEN and CDR2 SYDVKM. Trimming removed 8 bases from V and 4 bases from J, with 14 bases in between. Sequenced: peripheral blood. The clonotype was recovered from a man aged 60 to 75 with acute or convalescent COVID-19. The rearrangement joins TRBV28 to TRBJ1-2; D gene ambiguous. The CDR3 reads CASLPGSFYGYTF. CDR3 bases: TGTGCCAGCCTCCCGGGTTCATTCTATGGCTACACCTTC.